This T cell receptor (beta chain) was profiled in a study of blood T cell repertoires in COVID-19. Study overall: COVID-19 samples collected from the United States, Italy and Spain covered acute and convalescent phases. From T cells, B-cell-depleted T cells, or PBMCs came the material, which was cDNA or gDNA.

Germline V gene sequence: CDR1 SGHNT, CDR2 YYREEE (reference sequence). The ends were cut back, 6 bases at V and 2 bases at J, with 18 bases in the middle. This CDR3 comprises 16 residues. Per the study methods: Using reference gene primer amplification, nucleated cell counts were estimated. This table comes from immunoSEQ multiplex PCR, and its TCRdb copy is limited to in-frame clones, with some not included. V and J calls and clone size are as listed in that table; D and trimming were resolved from the DNA. The sample has 100,000 to 120,000 clones, roughly four fifths seen once. The clonotype originates from a woman in her seventies with acute or convalescent COVID-19. Specimen: peripheral blood. The chain couples TRBV5-4 to TRBJ2-1; a weak D match, TRBD1 (6 bases). DNA of the CDR3: TGTGCCAGCATCAACGGAGCACAGGGAACCTACAATGAGCAGTTCTTC. Encoded protein: CASINGAQGTYNEQFF.